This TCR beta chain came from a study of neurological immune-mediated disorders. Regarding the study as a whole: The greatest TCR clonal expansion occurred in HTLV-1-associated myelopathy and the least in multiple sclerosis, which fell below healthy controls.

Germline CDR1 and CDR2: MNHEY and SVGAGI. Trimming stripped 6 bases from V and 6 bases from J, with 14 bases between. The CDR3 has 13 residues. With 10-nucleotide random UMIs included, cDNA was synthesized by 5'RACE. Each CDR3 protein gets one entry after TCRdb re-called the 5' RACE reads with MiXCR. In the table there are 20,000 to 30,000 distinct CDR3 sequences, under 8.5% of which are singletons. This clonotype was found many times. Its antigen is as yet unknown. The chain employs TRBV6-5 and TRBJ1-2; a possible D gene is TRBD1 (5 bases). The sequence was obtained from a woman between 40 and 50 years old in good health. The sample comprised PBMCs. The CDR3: CASRDPQGHGYTF. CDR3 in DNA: TGTGCCAGCAGGGACCCTCAGGGACATGGCTACACCTTC.